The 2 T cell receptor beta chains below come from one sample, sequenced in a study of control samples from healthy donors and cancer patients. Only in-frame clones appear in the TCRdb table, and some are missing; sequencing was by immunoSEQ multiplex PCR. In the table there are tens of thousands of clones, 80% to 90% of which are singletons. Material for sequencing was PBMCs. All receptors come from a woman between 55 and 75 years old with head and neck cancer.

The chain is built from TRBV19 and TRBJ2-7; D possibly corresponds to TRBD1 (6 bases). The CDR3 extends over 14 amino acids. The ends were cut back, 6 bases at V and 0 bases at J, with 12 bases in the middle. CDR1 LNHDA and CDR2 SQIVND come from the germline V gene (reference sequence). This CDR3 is CASSGQISSYEQYF. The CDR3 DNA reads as TGTGCCAGTAGCGGACAGATTAGCTCCTACGAGCAGTACTTC.

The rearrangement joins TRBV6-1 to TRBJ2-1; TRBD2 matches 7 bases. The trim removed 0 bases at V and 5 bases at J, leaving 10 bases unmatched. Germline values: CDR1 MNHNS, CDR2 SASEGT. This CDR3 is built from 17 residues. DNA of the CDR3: TGTGCCAGCAGTGAAGCTCGCGGCGGGAGAGGGGACAATGAGCAGTTCTTC. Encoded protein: CASSEARGGRGDNEQFF.